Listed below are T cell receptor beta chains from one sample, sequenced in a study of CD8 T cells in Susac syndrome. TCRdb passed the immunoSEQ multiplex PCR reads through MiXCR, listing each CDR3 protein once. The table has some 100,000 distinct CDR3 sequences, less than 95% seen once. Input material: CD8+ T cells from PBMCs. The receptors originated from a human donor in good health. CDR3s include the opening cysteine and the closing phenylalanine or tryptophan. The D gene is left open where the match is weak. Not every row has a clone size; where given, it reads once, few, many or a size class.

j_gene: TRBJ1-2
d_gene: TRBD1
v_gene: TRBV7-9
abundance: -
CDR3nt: TGTGCCAGCAGCGCCACAGGGGGAAACTATGGCTACACCTTC
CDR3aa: CASSATGGNYGYTF

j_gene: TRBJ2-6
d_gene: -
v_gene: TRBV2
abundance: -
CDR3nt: TGTGCCAGCAGTGAACGCGGGGCTGGGGCCAACGTCCTGACTTTC
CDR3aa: CASSERGAGANVLTF

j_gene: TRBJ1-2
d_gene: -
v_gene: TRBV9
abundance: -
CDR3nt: TGTGCCAGCAGCGTAGACTACAGGGTAAACTATGGCTACACCTTC
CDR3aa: CASSVDYRVNYGYTF

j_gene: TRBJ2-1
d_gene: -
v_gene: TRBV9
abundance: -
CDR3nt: TGTGCCAGCAGCCCTAGAAGGGCGGGGTGGAATGAGCAGTTCTTC
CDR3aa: CASSPRRAGWNEQFF

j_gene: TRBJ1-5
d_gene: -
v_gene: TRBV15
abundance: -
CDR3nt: TGTGCCACCAGCAGAGATCAACTGCCCCAGCATTTT
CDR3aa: CATSRDQLPQHF

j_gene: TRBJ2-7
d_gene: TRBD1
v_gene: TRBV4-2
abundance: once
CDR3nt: TGTGCCAGCAGCCGGGCCGGGACAGGGATCAACGAGCAGTACTTC
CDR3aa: CASSRAGTGINEQYF

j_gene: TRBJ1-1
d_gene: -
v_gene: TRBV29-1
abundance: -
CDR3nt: TGCAGCCCCCACCGAGGGATCCCGGGGGTACCTTTCTTT
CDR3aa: CSPHRGIPGVPFF

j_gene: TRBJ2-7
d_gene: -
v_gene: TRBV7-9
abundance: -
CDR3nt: TGTGCCAGCAGCCGAAGTGGCGAGCAGTACTTC
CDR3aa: CASSRSGEQYF

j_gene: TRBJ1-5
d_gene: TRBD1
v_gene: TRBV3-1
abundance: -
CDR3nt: TGTGCCAGCAGCTCTACAGGGGGTGTCAATCAGCCCCAGCATTTT
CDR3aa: CASSSTGGVNQPQHF

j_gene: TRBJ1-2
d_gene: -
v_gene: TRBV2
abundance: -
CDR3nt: TGTGCCAGCCAAGGGTTTAGCTATGGCTACACCTTC
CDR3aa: CASQGFSYGYTF

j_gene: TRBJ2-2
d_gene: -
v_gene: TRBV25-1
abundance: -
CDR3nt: TGTGCCAGCAGTTCAACTAGCCCGAACACCGGGGAGCTGTTTTTT
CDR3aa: CASSSTSPNTGELFF

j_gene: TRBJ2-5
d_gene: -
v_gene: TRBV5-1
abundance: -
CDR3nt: TGCGCCAGCAGCCCGGGACCGGGACAAATCCAAGAGACCCAGTACTTC
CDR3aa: CASSPGPGQIQETQYF

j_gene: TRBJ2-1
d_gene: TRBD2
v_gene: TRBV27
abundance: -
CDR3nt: TGTGCCAGCAGTTTATCGATAGGACTAGCGGGAGTACTCACCTACAATGAGCAGTTCTTC
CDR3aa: CASSLSIGLAGVLTYNEQFF

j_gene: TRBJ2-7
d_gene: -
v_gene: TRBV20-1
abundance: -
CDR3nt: TGCAGTGCTCTTTTGGGAGACGAGCAGTACTTC
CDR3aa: CSALLGDEQYF

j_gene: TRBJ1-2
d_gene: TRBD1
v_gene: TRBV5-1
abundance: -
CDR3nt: TGCGCCAGCAGCTTGGAGGGGACAGGGGGCTACACCTTC
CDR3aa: CASSLEGTGGYTF

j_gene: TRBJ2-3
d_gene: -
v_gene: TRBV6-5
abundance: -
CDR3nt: TGTGCCAGCACCTCGACCATCACAGATACGCAGTATTTT
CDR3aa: CASTSTITDTQYF

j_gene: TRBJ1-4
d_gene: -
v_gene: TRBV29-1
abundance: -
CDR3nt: TGCAGCGTTGAAACGCAGGGTAATGAAAAACTGTTTTTT
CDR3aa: CSVETQGNEKLFF

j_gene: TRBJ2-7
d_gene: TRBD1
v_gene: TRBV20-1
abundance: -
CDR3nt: TGCAGTGCCCCGAGACAGGGGAACTACGAGCAGTACTTC
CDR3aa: CSAPRQGNYEQYF

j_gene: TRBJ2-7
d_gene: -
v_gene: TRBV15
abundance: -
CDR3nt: TGTGCCACCAGCAGAGGAACGGGCCAATCCTCCTACGAGCAGTACTTC
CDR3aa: CATSRGTGQSSYEQYF

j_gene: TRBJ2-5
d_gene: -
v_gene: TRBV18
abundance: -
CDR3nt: TGTGCCAGCTCACCGCCCAGCATAGAGACCCAGTACTTC
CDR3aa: CASSPPSIETQYF

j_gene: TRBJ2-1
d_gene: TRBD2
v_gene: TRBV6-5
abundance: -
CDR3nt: TGTGCCAGCAGTTACTCGACACGGGAGGGCAATGAGCAGTTCTTC
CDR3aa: CASSYSTREGNEQFF

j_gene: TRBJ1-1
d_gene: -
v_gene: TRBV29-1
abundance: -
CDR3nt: TGCAGCGTTGGTCCACGAGGGTCTTGGGACACTGAAGCTTTCTTT
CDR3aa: CSVGPRGSWDTEAFF

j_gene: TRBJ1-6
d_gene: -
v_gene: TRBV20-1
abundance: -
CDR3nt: TGCAGTGCGTTACGCCGAAGCTCCTATAATTCACCCCTCCACTTT
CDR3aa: CSALRRSSYNSPLHF

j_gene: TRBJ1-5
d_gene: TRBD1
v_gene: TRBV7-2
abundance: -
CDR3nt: TGTGCCAGCAGCTTAGGGGGGACAGCTAATCAGCCCCAGCATTTT
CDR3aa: CASSLGGTANQPQHF

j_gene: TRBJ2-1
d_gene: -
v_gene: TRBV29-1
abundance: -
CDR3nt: TGCAGCGTTGTTTCCGGGGTTAACAATGAGCAGTTCTTC
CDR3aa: CSVVSGVNNEQFF

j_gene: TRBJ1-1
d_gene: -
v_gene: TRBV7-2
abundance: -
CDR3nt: TGTGCCAGCAGCTTAGATGGTTATGTGAACACTGAAGCTTTCTTT
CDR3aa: CASSLDGYVNTEAFF

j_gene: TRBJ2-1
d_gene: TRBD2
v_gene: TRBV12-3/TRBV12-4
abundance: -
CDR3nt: TGTGCCAGCAGTTTGAAAGGGACTAGCGGCCCCAATGAGCAGTTCTTC
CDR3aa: CASSLKGTSGPNEQFF

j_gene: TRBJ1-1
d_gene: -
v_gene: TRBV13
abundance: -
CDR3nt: TGTGCCAGCAGCTCACAGCCGGTCGCTGCTGAAGCTTTCTTT
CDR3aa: CASSSQPVAAEAFF

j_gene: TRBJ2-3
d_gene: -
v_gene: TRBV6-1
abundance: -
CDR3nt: TGTGCCAGCAGTGAAGCAATAGTCAGAGATACGCAGTATTTT
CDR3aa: CASSEAIVRDTQYF

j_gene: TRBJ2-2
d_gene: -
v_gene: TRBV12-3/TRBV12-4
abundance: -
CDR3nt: TGTGCCTGCGGACATGGGCAGCCAACCGGGGAGCTGTTTTTT
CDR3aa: CACGHGQPTGELFF

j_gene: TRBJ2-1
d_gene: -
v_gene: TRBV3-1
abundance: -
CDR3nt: TGTGCCAGCAGCCATGGACAGAATGAGCAGTTCTTC
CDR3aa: CASSHGQNEQFF

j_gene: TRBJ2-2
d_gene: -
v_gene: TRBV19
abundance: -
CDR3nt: TGTGCCAGTAAACGGAGGAGGGGCGCCGGGACCGGGGAGCTGTTTTTT
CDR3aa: CASKRRRGAGTGELFF